The sample holds a few counts of the clone carrying this T cell receptor (beta chain). The antigen remains unidentified. The PCR was carried out with 60 Vbeta primers and 13 Jbeta primers. Assay used: immunoSEQ multiplex PCR; TCRdb lists only in-frame clones, some missing. Here the sample spans tens of thousands of clones, roughly 73% being singletons. This specimen comes from a study of cytomegalovirus exposure and HLA in healthy donors. The ends were cut back, 4 bases at V and 8 bases at J, with 15 bases in the middle. CDR1 is SGHRS, CDR2 YFSETQ, per germline. There are 14 residues in the CDR3. The study, taken as a whole, reports: The authors confirmed in vitro that a few CMV-associated chains were specific for CMV antigens. Presence/absence analysis assumed near-uniform sequencing depth across donors. Many donors carried some public TCRs, although rarity characterized most TCR sequences.

This TCR was sampled from a man aged 35 to 55 in good health and CMV-seronegative. The specimen sequenced was PBMCs. This rearrangement joins TRBV5-1 to TRBJ1-4; D may be TRBD1 (6 bases). The CDR3 reads CASSPQGWKEKLFF. CDR3 DNA: TGCGCCAGCAGCCCCCAGGGGTGGAAGGAAAAACTGTTTTTT. Variable domain in full (rest from reference TRBV5-1 and TRBJ1-4): KAGVTQTPRYLIKTRGQQVTLSCSPISGHRSVSWYQQTPGQGLQFLFEYFSETQRNKGNFPGRFSGRQFSNSRSEMNVSTLELGDSALYLCASSPQGWKEKLFFGSGTQLSVL.